The 31 T cell receptor beta chains given below trace back to one sample, sequenced in a study of blood T cells in healthy people across ages. PCR was performed a second time for roughly 7 to 12 cycles using a sample-barcoded 5' primer and a J-beta primer mix. MiXCR, applied by TCRdb to the 5' RACE reads, yields one record per CDR3 protein. Here the sample spans more than 1 million distinct CDR3 sequences, 45% being singletons. The material sequenced was blood. The receptors come from a woman in her fifties or sixties in good health.

This clonotype showed up just a few times. This chain links TRBV20-1 with TRBJ2-7; D is unresolved. The CDR3 loop spans 13 amino acids. Germline V gene data show CDR1 as DFQATT and CDR2 as SNEGSKA (reference sequence). V gave up 3 bases and J gave up 2 bases, with 11 bases separating them. The CDR3 region is CSASGLEAYEQYF. The CDR3 nucleotides read TGCAGTGCTAGCGGCCTAGAGGCCTACGAGCAGTACTTC.

Here the CDR3 DNA reads TGTGCCAGCAGCTTAGCGGGGGCAGACGCCTACGAGCAGTACTTC. Its translation: CASSLAGADAYEQYF. This rearrangement joins TRBV7-6 to TRBJ2-4; possibly TRBD1 for D (6 bases). The J call may not be correct, given that the DNA end is closer to TRBJ2-7. The CDR3 is 15 residues long. Germline CDR1 reads SGHVS; CDR2 reads FNYEAQ.

This clonotype has more than one count but fewer than ten. This chain connects TRBV6-6 to TRBJ2-7, with a tentative D call TRBD1 (6 bases). Germline-derived CDR1 and CDR2 are MNHNY and SVGAGI (reference sequence). CDR3 length: 13 residues. V lost 6 bases, J lost 3 bases, and 12 bases lay in between. CDR3 DNA: TGTGCCAGCAGGGAAGGACAGCTCTACGAGCAGTACTTC. The encoded protein is CASREGQLYEQYF.

The rearrangement uses TRBV10-3 and TRBJ2-1, with TRBD1 matching 10 bases. Germline V gene sequence: CDR1 ENHRY, CDR2 SYGVKD. The CDR3 is 17 residues long. Trimming removed 3 bases from V and 8 bases from J; junction bases left unmatched: 13. CDR3 coding DNA: TGTGCCATCAGTGACCCCCCGAGACAGGGGGCGTTTGATGAGCAGTTCTTC. Translation: CAISDPPRQGAFDEQFF.

The chain recombines TRBV6-4 with TRBJ2-1; the D gene is possibly TRBD1 (6 bases). The V end was cut by 3 bases, the J end by 14 bases, with 17 bases between. The germline V gene encodes CDR1 MRHNA and CDR2 SNTAGT. The CDR3 has 13 residues. The CDR3 DNA reads as TGTGCCAGCAGTGAAGATGGGCCAGGGGCTAAGTTCTTC. Translating gives CASSEDGPGAKFF.

In its sample, this clonotype was seen a few times. The chain links TRBV4-2 to TRBJ2-3; possible D gene TRBD1, 6 bases. Trimming took 0 bases from V and 7 from J, leaving 14 bases between them. Germline loops: CDR1 LGHNA, CDR2 YNFKEQ. The CDR3 length is 15 residues. The CDR3, as DNA: TGTGCCAGCAGCCAAGATCGAGGGACACTTAATACGCAGTATTTT. It translates to CASSQDRGTLNTQYF.

The chain links TRBV30 to TRBJ2-1, with TRBD1 matching 8 bases. The J segment lost 1 base and the V segment lost 3 bases, leaving 5 bases of the junction unmatched. Per germline, CDR1 GTSNPN and CDR2 SVGIG (reference sequence). The CDR3 contains 15 residues. As DNA, the CDR3 is TGTGCCTGGAGCGTGACAGGGGAATCCTACAATGAGCAGTTCTTC. Amino acid sequence: CAWSVTGESYNEQFF.

A few counts support this clonotype. The V gene is TRBV6-5, the J gene TRBJ2-7; D may correspond to TRBD1 or TRBD2 (5 bases each). Trimming left V 0 bases short and J 7 bases short, with 16 bases between. The CDR3 extends over 15 amino acids. Germline CDR1 and CDR2: MNHEY and SVGAGI. The CDR3 sequence is CASSYSNQGRGEQYF. The CDR3 nucleotides read TGTGCCAGCAGTTACTCGAATCAGGGTCGGGGAGAGCAGTACTTC.

This clonotype showed up just a few times. The chain carries TRBV11-2 and TRBJ1-2; 7 bases map to TRBD1. CDR1 SGHAT and CDR2 FQNNGV come from the germline V gene. This CDR3 is 15 amino acids long. J was trimmed by 3 bases and V by 5 bases; bases with no gene match: 9. The CDR3 sequence is CASSKVQGSHYGYTF. In DNA, the CDR3 is TGTGCCAGCAGCAAAGTACAGGGGTCCCACTATGGCTACACCTTC.

V usage is TRBV29-1 and J usage is TRBJ2-1; 7 bases map to TRBD1. TRBJ2-7 explains the end of the DNA better; the J call may be wrong. The CDR3 runs to 13 residues. CDR1 is SQVTM, CDR2 ANQGSEA, per germline. The CDR3: CSVEGDSYNEQYF. CDR3 nucleotides: TGCAGCGTTGAAGGGGACAGTTACAATGAGCAGTACTTC.

V gene TRBV2 combines with J gene TRBJ2-5, with 11 positions matching TRBD2. Per germline, CDR1 SNHLY and CDR2 FYNNEI. This CDR3 spans 15 amino acids. Trimming at V came to 3 bases and at J to 11 bases, leaving 11 bases not matched to a gene. This CDR3 reads CASSEWTSGLDEQYF. The CDR3 DNA sequence: TGTGCCAGCAGTGAGTGGACTAGCGGGCTCGATGAGCAGTACTTC.

This clonotype was counted a few times. The chain combines TRBV3-1 with TRBJ2-7, with TRBD1 matching over 10 bases. With V trimmed by 2 bases and J by 3 bases, 1 base remained unmatched. The CDR3 is 14 amino acids. CDR1 LGHDT and CDR2 YNNKEL come from the germline V gene (reference sequence). CDR3 protein: CASSQWDRGYEQYF. Here the CDR3 DNA reads TGTGCCAGCAGCCAATGGGACAGGGGCTACGAGCAGTACTTC.

This clonotype was observed a handful of times. The DNA for the CDR3 is TGTGCCAGCAGCTTAGGCCCTAGCGGGAACTACAATGAGCAGTTCTTC. This codes for CASSLGPSGNYNEQFF. This chain joins TRBV7-8 and TRBJ2-1; 9 bases agree with TRBD2. The CDR3 covers 16 residues. Unmatched junction bases numbered 4, after V lost 1 base and J lost 3 bases. Per the germline V gene, CDR1 is SGHVS and CDR2 is FQNEAQ.

V is TRBV20-1 and J is TRBJ2-1; D possibly uses TRBD1 or TRBD2 (5 bases each). The length of the CDR3 is 16 residues. Trimming removed 1 base at V and 8 bases at J, with 21 bases between. Germline CDR1 reads DFQATT; CDR2 reads SNEGSKA (reference sequence). CDR3 loop: CSARGGLDWLDDEQFF. The CDR3 DNA follows: TGCAGTGCTAGAGGGGGCTTGGACTGGCTAGACGATGAGCAGTTCTTC.

This chain connects TRBV5-6 to TRBJ2-7; 7 bases are a match to TRBD1. Trimming cost V 4 bases and J 7 bases; bases outside gene matches: 14. From germline, CDR1 is SGHDT and CDR2 YYEEEE. The CDR3 covers 15 residues. In DNA form, the CDR3 reads TGTGCCAGCAGCGACGGGACAGACTACGGTGAGGAGCAGTACTTC. Its translation is CASSDGTDYGEEQYF.

This rearrangement joins TRBV20-1 to TRBJ2-2, with TRBD2 matching 7 bases. The germline gives CDR1 DFQATT, CDR2 SNEGSKA (reference sequence). The CDR3 runs 15 residues. After removal of 5 bases from V and 4 bases from J, the junction contained 10 bases not matched to a gene. DNA for the CDR3: TGCAGTGCTTGGAAATTAGCGGGTGGCACCGGGGAGCTGTTTTTT. Translated, it gives CSAWKLAGGTGELFF.

The gene calls are TRBV18 and TRBJ2-6; D is perhaps TRBD2 (5 bases). Germline CDR1 reads KGHSH; CDR2 reads LQKENI. The CDR3 runs to 18 residues. The V and J ends lost 4 bases and 0 bases respectively, with 16 bases between them. DNA for the CDR3: TGTGCCAGCTCACAAGAATTGCCGGGAAGCTCTGGGGCCAACGTCCTGACTTTC. Translated, it gives CASSQELPGSSGANVLTF.

This clonotype was detected once. Possible read error: a much larger clone is one base away. The rearrangement joins TRBV7-2 to TRBJ1-2; 10 bases line up with TRBD1. This CDR3 region has 15 residues. Germline CDR1 and CDR2: SGHTA and FQGNSA. The DNA of the CDR3 is TGTGCCAGCAGTCCCCGACAGGGGGCAATCTATGGCTGCACCTTC. Translated: CASSPRQGAIYGCTF.

The table lists this clonotype with a few counts. This sequence joins TRBV11-3 and TRBJ2-3, with 10 nucleotides matching TRBD2. CDR3 size: 16 residues. Per the germline V gene, CDR1 is SGHNT and CDR2 is YENEEA. Unmatched junction bases numbered 4, after V lost 1 base and J lost 3 bases. The CDR3 sequence is CASSLAAGGGTDTQYF. In nucleotides, the CDR3 is TGTGCCAGCAGCTTAGCAGCGGGAGGGGGAACAGATACGCAGTATTTT. The whole variable domain, remainder taken from reference TRBV11-3 and TRBJ2-3, is EAGVVQSPRYKIIEKKQPVAFWCNPISGHNTLYWYLQNLGQGPELLIRYENEEAVDDSQLPKDRFSAERLKGVDSTLKIQPAELGDSAVYLCASSLAAGGGTDTQYFGPGTRLTVL.

This rearrangement joins TRBV20-1 to TRBJ2-1; D is ambiguous. CDR3 size: 12 residues. From germline, CDR1 is DFQATT and CDR2 SNEGSKA (reference sequence). The V and J ends lost 6 bases and 1 base respectively, with 7 bases between them. The CDR3 DNA reads TGCAGTGCGGCTAGGTCCTACAATGAGCAGTTCTTC. As protein: CSAARSYNEQFF.

This clonotype was picked up a small number of times. The chain has TRBV18 and TRBJ2-5; 11 bases are a match to TRBD2. This CDR3 spans 15 amino acids. In germline, CDR1 is KGHSH, CDR2 LQKENI. V lost 3 bases to trimming and J lost 11 bases; unmatched junction nucleotides: 11. Written as DNA, the CDR3 is TGTGCCAGCTCACCTAAGACTAGCGGGAAGGGTGAGCAGTACTTC. It encodes CASSPKTSGKGEQYF.

V usage is TRBV9 and J usage is TRBJ2-5, with D uncertain. From germline, CDR1 is SGDLS and CDR2 YYNGEE. This CDR3 has 14 residues. The V gene lost 0 bases and the J gene lost 5 bases, with 11 bases spanning the gap. The CDR3: CASSVGGTRETQYF. In DNA form, the CDR3 reads TGTGCCAGCAGCGTAGGGGGTACACGCGAGACCCAGTACTTC.

The J gene is TRBJ2-3, the V gene TRBV6-1; 7 nucleotides line up with TRBD2. V was pared by 6 bases and J by 4 bases, with 7 bases of the junction left unmatched. Germline assignment: CDR1 MNHNS and CDR2 SASEGT. The CDR3 sequence is 14 residues long. The CDR3 loop reads CASRLERGSDTQYF. The CDR3, as DNA: TGTGCCAGCAGGTTGGAGCGGGGCTCAGATACGCAGTATTTT.

This clonotype was detected ten times or more. The chain links TRBV4-2 to TRBJ2-3; possible D gene TRBD2, 6 bases. The length of the CDR3 is 17 residues. CDR1 and CDR2 from the germline V gene are LGHNA and YNFKEQ. Trimming cost V 0 bases and J 0 bases, with 13 bases left between them. This chain's CDR3 is CASSQEVGGVSTDTQYF. The CDR3 DNA reads TGTGCCAGCAGCCAAGAGGTCGGCGGGGTGAGCACAGATACGCAGTATTTT.

The chain uses TRBV2 and TRBJ2-2, with 7 bases matching TRBD1. Germline V gene lookup returns CDR1 SNHLY and CDR2 FYNNEI. The CDR3 length is 17 residues. V shed 10 bases, J shed 0 bases, and the junction held 14 bases outside the gene matches. CDR3 sequence reads: CATEKRQGRSNTGELFF. The DNA for the CDR3 is TGTGCCACCGAGAAGAGACAGGGCCGATCGAACACCGGGGAGCTGTTTTTT.

This clonotype was counted a few times. The chain employs TRBV6-1 and TRBJ2-1, with D tentatively TRBD2 (6 bases). The V gene's germline CDR1 is MNHNS and CDR2 SASEGT. CDR3 length equals 18 residues. The ends were cut back, 1 base at V and 7 bases at J, with 23 bases in the middle. The CDR3 coding sequence is TGTGCCAGCAGTGAAGGGGCGGCAGGGACTTTACATGGGAATGAGCAGTTCTTC. It is translated as CASSEGAAGTLHGNEQFF.

Regarding this clonotype: The junction shows a germline mismatch at one end, possibly a read error. This chain joins TRBV6-1 and TRBJ2-7; possible D gene TRBD1, 6 bases. The CDR3 covers 15 residues. Germline CDR1 is MNHNS and CDR2 is SASEGT. DNA for the CDR3: TGTGCCTGCAGCAGGGGACGGAGAAGCTCCTACGAGCAGTACTTC. Residues: CACSRGRRSSYEQYF.

This clonotype was seen a handful of times. The CDR3 DNA follows: TGCAGTGCTAGAGCAGGGGGTCGGTCCGGGGATGAGCAGTTCTTC. Translation: CSARAGGRSGDEQFF. The chain carries TRBV20-1 and TRBJ2-1, with 7 positions matching TRBD1. Losses at the gene ends were 1 base for V and 8 bases for J; bases not matched to a gene: 11. This CDR3 contains 15 residues. Germline V lookup: CDR1 DFQATT, CDR2 SNEGSKA (reference sequence).

The J gene is TRBJ2-5, the V gene TRBV12-3 or TRBV12-4; D is undetermined. The CDR3 runs to 13 residues. V lost 10 bases and J lost 3, with 15 bases in between. CDR3 amino acids: CATAEHGKETQYF. For the CDR3, the DNA is TGTGCCACCGCCGAACACGGAAAAGAGACCCAGTACTTC.

This clonotype was detected a few times. This chain uses TRBV20-1 with TRBJ1-5, with D perhaps matching TRBD1 (6 bases). In germline, CDR1 is DFQATT, CDR2 SNEGSKA (reference sequence). V lost 5 bases, J lost 0 bases, and 23 bases lay in between. The CDR3 loop spans 18 amino acids. CDR3 region: CSAPTSRSGGRSNQPQHF. The CDR3 region has the DNA TGCAGTGCTCCTACAAGTCGTAGTGGGGGGCGTAGCAATCAGCCCCAGCATTTT.

The genes are TRBV2 and TRBJ2-1; maybe TRBD2 (5 bases). Germline CDR1 reads SNHLY; CDR2 reads FYNNEI. Trimming pared 7 bases from V and 14 bases from J, leaving 15 bases between. The CDR3 consists of 11 residues. The CDR3 DNA reads as TGTGCCAGCAACCTCGAGGGTACGGAGTTCTTC. This codes for CASNLEGTEFF.